This T cell receptor (beta chain) emerged from a study of response to subunit inactivated influenza vaccine. General study findings and limits: Each seasonal influenza vaccination recruits few new T cells, the authors suggested.

This clonotype showed up just a few times. As yet, its antigen is unknown. TCRdb redid the calling of the RT-PCR reads with MiXCR, one entry per CDR3 protein. The sample shows around 650,000 distinct CDR3 sequences, approximately 14% of them seen only once. Germline CDR1 and CDR2: SGDLS and YYNGEE. The CDR3 is 13 residues long. The V gene end was trimmed by 4 bases and the J gene end by 5 bases; junction bases not matched to a gene: 3. The receptor's source is a man between 50 and 59 years old who received an inactivated influenza vaccine. This chain joins TRBV9 and TRBJ2-7, with TRBD2 matching over 10 bases. The sample consisted of PBMCs from blood, taken roughly 12 days after vaccination. The CDR3 DNA reads as TGTGCCAGCAGCCTCGGGACTAGCGACGAGCAGTACTTC. Translated, it gives CASSLGTSDEQYF.